These 8 T cell receptor beta chains were all obtained from the same sample, sequenced in a study of blood T cell repertoires in COVID-19. Generated by immunoSEQ multiplex PCR, the TCRdb table keeps only in-frame clones and is missing some. The data show just under 50,000 clones, with roughly 85% seen just once and around a quarter held by the top ten. Sequenced: peripheral blood. These receptors were collected from a man in his 70s with acute or convalescent COVID-19.

The V call is TRBV4-2, the J call TRBJ1-2; no reliable D call. CDR3 size: 15 residues. V lost 0 bases and J lost 4, with 12 bases in between. Per germline, CDR1 LGHNA and CDR2 YNFKEQ. The CDR3: CASSQDIGEGYGYTF. CDR3 bases: TGTGCCAGCAGCCAAGATATCGGGGAAGGCTATGGCTACACCTTC.

The chain carries TRBV30 and TRBJ2-2, with D tentatively TRBD2 (5 bases). The length of the CDR3 is 14 residues. The V end was cut by 4 bases, the J end by 5 bases, with 14 bases between. The germline CDR1 and CDR2 sequences are GTSNPN and SVGIG (reference sequence). CDR3 bases: TGTGCCTGGACCGGGCCATGGGAGACCGGGGAGCTGTTTTTT. Protein: CAWTGPWETGELFF. Supplemented by reference TRBV30 and TRBJ2-2, the full variable domain reads SQTIHQWPATLVQPVGSPLSLECTVEGTSNPNLYWYRQAAGRGLQLLFYSVGIGQISSEVPQNLSASRPQDRQFILSSKKLLLSDSGFYLCAWTGPWETGELFFGEGSRLTVL.

The chain links TRBV7-2 to TRBJ1-3; D unclear. Trimming took off 1 base at V and 2 bases at J, with 6 bases between the two ends. The CDR3 is made up of 14 amino acids. The germline V gene encodes CDR1 SGHTA and CDR2 FQGNSA. In DNA form, the CDR3 reads TGTGCCAGCAGCTTAGGAACGGCTGGAAACACCATATATTTT. Translating it yields CASSLGTAGNTIYF.

The chain carries TRBV19 and TRBJ2-5; a weak D match, TRBD2 (6 bases). The CDR3 runs to 15 residues. V lost 2 bases and J 4 bases, leaving 14 bases between the germline ends. Germline loops: CDR1 LNHDA, CDR2 SQIVND (reference sequence). The CDR3 DNA is TGTGCCAGTAGTATAACGCTAGCGCGTTCAGAGACCCAGTACTTC. This encodes CASSITLARSETQYF.

The gene calls are TRBV5-5 and TRBJ2-7; 7 positions agree with TRBD1. The CDR3 is made up of 14 amino acids. V lost 0 bases and J lost 3; bases outside the gene matches: 3. Germline V gene sequence: CDR1 SGHKS, CDR2 YYEKEE (reference sequence). This chain's CDR3 is CASSLVPGGYEQYF. The CDR3 bases are TGTGCCAGCAGCTTGGTTCCAGGGGGCTACGAGCAGTACTTC.

This sequence joins TRBV6-1 and TRBJ2-5; D is possibly TRBD2 (5 bases). The CDR3 consists of 15 residues. Looked up from germline, CDR1 is MNHNS and CDR2 is SASEGT. Trimming shortened V by 2 bases and J by 2 bases, and 12 bases separated the two germline ends. The CDR3 DNA is TGTGCCAGCAGTGAATCTGGACTCAAACAAGAGACCCAGTACTTC. It encodes CASSESGLKQETQYF.

The chain employs TRBV5-1 and TRBJ1-1; D gene ambiguous. The CDR3 length is 13 residues. Trimming took off 4 bases at V and 5 bases at J, with 12 bases between the two ends. Looked up from germline, CDR1 is SGHRS and CDR2 is YFSETQ. CDR3 sequence reads: CASSGEGFTEAFF. CDR3 nucleotides: TGCGCCAGCAGCGGGGAGGGTTTTACTGAAGCTTTCTTT.

This clone was counted many times. This chain uses TRBV29-1 with TRBJ1-1, with D unclear. The V gene's germline CDR1 is SQVTM and CDR2 ANQGSEA. This CDR3 has 12 amino acids. The CDR3 protein is CSYQRGSTEAFF. The DNA of the CDR3 is TGCAGTTATCAACGAGGAAGTACTGAAGCTTTCTTT.